The rows below give T cell receptor beta chains drawn from one sample of a study of blood T cells in healthy people across ages. Each CDR3 protein gets one entry after TCRdb re-called the 5' RACE reads with MiXCR. The table lists 500,000 to 600,000 distinct CDR3 sequences, 25% to 30% of them singletons. The sequencing input was blood. These receptors were taken from a woman aged 70-85 years in good health. Each CDR3 is given with its conserved first and last residue. A D gene is named only where the DNA matches it firmly. Expanded clones are given a class, and other clones once, few, many or no size at all.

15 . TRBJ1-1 TRBV7-2 TRBD1 TGTGCCAGCAGCTTAGTAGGACAGGACTTCACTGAAGCTTTCTTT CASSLVGQDFTEAFF
13 few TRBJ2-7 TRBV7-9 . TGTGCCAGCAGCCCCACAGAACCCTACGAGCAGTACTTC CASSPTEPYEQYF
13 . TRBJ2-1 TRBV3-1 TRBD2 TGTGCCAGCAGCCCTCGGACTAGCGGGGAGCAGTTCTTC CASSPRTSGEQFF
15 few TRBJ2-7 TRBV25-1 TRBD1 TGTGCCGGCAGTGCTCGGGACAGGGGGACGGACGAGCAGTACTTC CAGSARDRGTDEQYF
14 many TRBJ1-2 TRBV9 . TGTGCCAGCAGCCTAGTAGGGGGATCCTATGGCTACACCTTC CASSLVGGSYGYTF
17 few TRBJ1-5 TRBV7-8 TRBD1 TGTGCTAGCAGCGAGGACAGGGGGCTGGTTGCGAGGCAGCCCCAGCATTTT CASSEDRGLVARQPQHF
14 once TRBJ2-3 TRBV6-2/TRBV6-3 . TGTGCCAGCAGTTTTCGGCCAGGGAAGGATACGCAGTATTTT CASSFRPGKDTQYF
12 once TRBJ2-1 TRBV29-1 TRBD2 TGCAGCGTAAGACTAGCGGCCAATGAGCAGTTCTTC CSVRLAANEQFF
15 few TRBJ2-3 TRBV28 . TGTGCCAGCCGTAGATACAGCCTTAGCACAGATACGCAGTATTTT CASRRYSLSTDTQYF
14 . TRBJ2-5 TRBV2 . TGTGCCAGCAGTGATATCGGCCTCCGGGAGACCCAGTACTTC CASSDIGLRETQYF
14 . TRBJ1-1 TRBV12-3/TRBV12-4 TRBD1 TGTGCCAGCCTACAGGGGGCAGGGAATACTGAAGCTTTCTTT CASLQGAGNTEAFF
12 few TRBJ2-7 TRBV10-3 TRBD1 TGTGCCATCAGTGAAGGGACAGACGAGCAGTACTTC CAISEGTDEQYF
13 few TRBJ2-5 TRBV20-1 . TGCAGTGCTCCTGACAGCCGTCAAGAGACCCAGTACTTC CSAPDSRQETQYF
14 . TRBJ2-5 TRBV3-1 . TGTGCCAGCAGCCTCCGCGGGCGGGCGGACACCCAGTACTTC CASSLRGRADTQYF
14 few TRBJ2-1 TRBV9 . TGTGCCAGCAGCGTAGAGGCGGTGTACAATGAGCAGTTCTTC CASSVEAVYNEQFF
13 few TRBJ1-1 TRBV18 . TGTGCCAGCGCCTTGGGGCGGAACACTGAAGCTTTCTTT CASALGRNTEAFF
16 few TRBJ2-4 TRBV28 . TGTGCCAGCAGTTTAGCCGGGCCGCGGGCCAAAAACATTCAGTACTTC CASSLAGPRAKNIQYF
13 . TRBJ2-5 TRBV28 TRBD1 TGTGCCAGCAGTTTTTCGGACAGGGAGACCCAGTACTTC CASSFSDRETQYF
17 . TRBJ2-2 TRBV3-1 TRBD2 TGTGCCAGCAGCCAAGGGTCAGCAGCGGGGGCCCCCGGGGAGCTGTTTTTT CASSQGSAAGAPGELFF
12 few TRBJ1-1 TRBV20-1 . TGCAGTGCTAGTCACAGGAACACTGAAGCTTTCTTT CSASHRNTEAFF
11 . TRBJ2-3 TRBV7-9 . TGTGCCACCTCGTTAGTGGATACGCAGTATTTT CATSLVDTQYF
13 . TRBJ2-4 TRBV7-2 . TGTGCCAGCAGCTTAGAGGCGAGAAACATTCAGTACTTC CASSLEARNIQYF
14 . TRBJ2-3 TRBV29-1 TRBD1 TGCAGCGTCCTGGGACAGGCCAGCACAGATACGCAGTATTTT CSVLGQASTDTQYF
14 . TRBJ2-2 TRBV3-1 . TGTGCCAGCAAGGGCCCTCCGAACACCGGGGAGCTGTTTTTT CASKGPPNTGELFF
14 many TRBJ2-5 TRBV10-3 . TGTGCCATCAGTGAGTCGCTTGGGTATGAGACCCAGTACTTC CAISESLGYETQYF
14 . TRBJ1-2 TRBV3-1 . TGTGCCAGCAGCCAACTTGATCCAAACTATGGCTACACCTTC CASSQLDPNYGYTF
22 few TRBJ2-7 TRBV6-1 . TGTGCCAGCAGTGTAATTCGACAGGGAAGGCCCGCAGGGCGGGGGAACGCCTACGAGCAGTACTTC CASSVIRQGRPAGRGNAYEQYF